This paragraph reports one T cell receptor beta chain. Its antigen target is currently unknown. Per-nucleotide qualities are absent, and no much larger clonotype sits a single base away. Library preparation employed the immunoSEQ multiplex PCR assay. The multiplex PCR relied on a mix of 60 forward primers for TCR Vbeta segments and 13 reverse primers for TCR Jbeta segments. The CDR3 region of rearranged TCR beta genes was amplified from genomic DNA with a multiplex PCR assay. The Illumina HiSeq System was used to sequence the amplified TCR beta libraries as 87-base-pair reads. The paper's data handling went like this. In a later analysis, tens of millions of unique TCR beta chains were counted across the roughly 670 repertoires, and about 9.9 million of these chains were shared by at least two donors. To remove PCR and sequencing errors, raw reads were error-corrected and collapsed into unique sequences using a nearest-neighbor algorithm that merged closely related sequences. CDR3 sequences were aligned to IMGT reference sequences to assign V, D and J gene segments. Each retained sequence needed at least a six-nucleotide match to both a V gene segment and a J gene segment. Rearrangements were called productive when the CDR3 lacked stop codons and stayed in frame with V and J; all others were non-productive. Following IMGT convention, CDR3 was defined as the stretch from the second conserved V-encoded cysteine up to the conserved J-encoded phenylalanine. The earlier analysis of around 640 of the donors excluded sequences that lacked an unambiguous match to a single V gene segment. An earlier analysis of 500 to 600 of the donors classified V segments as functional when productive rearrangements were above 56.7% and as segregating when the standard deviation between donors was above 5%. A statistical classification framework was built to diagnose cytomegalovirus status from the catalog of TCR beta chain sequences. V and J gene assignment, in a later analysis, came from comparing TCR nucleotide sequences with IMGT/GENE-DB human TR gene sequences. The TCRdist pipeline was used in a later analysis to assign CDR3 sequences and most-parsimonious VDJ recombination scenarios. A later analysis defined each TCR beta chain by its CDR3 amino acid sequence plus V-gene family, and excluded reads lacking a unique V-gene family. A later analysis removed 500 to 650 highly shared, low-generation-probability nucleotide sequences to deal with suspected cross-contamination and a sequencing artifact. In a later analysis, a clonal expansion index was calculated for each public chain from normalized within-repertoire ranks of inferred template counts. In a later analysis, generation probabilities were computed using a VDJ recombination model fitted to out-of-frame rearrangements, and the results were checked against IGoR. A later analysis scored TCR-TCR, TCR-HLA and TCR-CMV co-occurrence with hypergeometric tests, applying a repertoire-size bias correction to TCR pairs. A later analysis estimated false discovery rates by permuting HLA or CMV assignments 20 times. In a later analysis, co-occurring TCRs were grouped with DBSCAN, and TCRdist sequence similarity was added when clustering was performed within HLA-allele-positive subsets. Repertoires with fewer than 30,000 or more than 120,000 public chains, plus five repertoires with anomalous nucleotide sharing, were excluded from co-occurrence clustering. This immuneACCESS table, as held by TCRdb, lists in-frame sequences with V and J called but not all clones. Of the missing ones, under half trace to an unresolved V gene in checked studies; the others have no known cause. V and J calls and clone size are copied from that table; D and trimming were computed from the DNA. A total of roughly 100,000 clones appear in this sample, around 80% of them only once. Over 5% of the sample goes to the ten largest clones.

In total, roughly 670 healthy bone marrow donors made up the cohort. At the time of sampling, all cohort members were nominally healthy, though unrecorded immune exposures were likely present. The donor tested CMV seronegative and was one of the 352 seronegative cohort members. A peripheral blood sample was provided by each donor, and peripheral blood mononuclear cells were used for TCR beta sequencing. The Qiagen DNeasy Blood Extraction Kit was used to extract genomic DNA from the blood cell samples. The sample is drawn from a study of cytomegalovirus exposure and HLA in healthy donors (dated by TCRdb to 2015 to 2018). With regard to the full study: An earlier analysis of approximately 640 of the donors reported 250 to 300 Gb of sequence data and roughly 110 million unique TCR beta sequences from 190 million or so T cells. An early release that covered about 600 HLA-typed donors contained 300 to 350 gigabases of sequencing data and 70 million to 100 million unique TCR sequences. Of the roughly 400 genotyped donors, around 81% fell in the genetic ancestry cluster associated with self-reported Caucasian donors. The study aimed to test whether cataloging public T cell receptors could reveal signatures of past pathogen exposure. Using immunosequencing, the study profiled T cell repertoires from 500 to 800 subjects and related those repertoires to cytomegalovirus serostatus. A separate validation cohort of 100 to 150 different subjects was used in addition to the 666-subject first cohort. High-throughput TCR immunosequencing, statistical association of individual TCRs with disease status, and machine learning were combined to predict cytomegalovirus infection status. In a later analysis, previously published TCR beta repertoires from 666 donors were re-analyzed and high-resolution HLA genotyping was added so that TCR occurrence patterns could be studied. Rather than drawing on any new phenotypic data, the later analysis identified candidate immune exposures from TCR beta sequences and the way those sequences occurred across donors. In an earlier analysis of a few hundred of the donors, high-throughput TCR beta sequencing was used to judge whether each TCR beta V gene segment behaved as functional or pseudogenic. Donor age, sex, ethnicity and CMV serostatus were collected together with the repertoire data. A later genetic analysis took genome-wide SNP genotypes for about three fifths of the 666 donors and used that subset as a discovery cohort. All discovery cohort repertoires had been generated using a single sequencing platform. HLA typing covered class I and class II loci at four-digit resolution. The number of typed donors differed by locus: roughly 620-640 for A, B, C, DRB1 and DQB1; approximately 540 for DQA1; around 610 for DPA1; and some 450 for DPB1. Four or five DR-DQ haplotypes were handled as single units for association and clustering because linkage in the cohort was strong. On average, 235,054 unique TCR beta nucleotide sequences were sequenced per donor among about 400 genotyped donors of the cohort, with roughly 19% of those sequences being non-productive.

The study at large found these results: V-gene and J-gene trimming of TCR beta chains was associated with a missense DCLRE1C variant in a later genetic analysis, and the association was replicated in an independent cohort. Several of the top co-occurrence clusters appeared to be linked to parvovirus B19, influenza, CMV and Epstein-Barr virus, according to a later analysis. The only immune exposure information available for the cohort was CMV serostatus. A later genetic analysis reported fewer N-insertions in productive TCRs among donors in an Asian-associated ancestry cluster than the approximately 700-donor mean. A cluster of highly shared sequence variants was judged likely to represent a technical artifact of the sequencing pipeline. Three of the identified cytomegalovirus-associated TCR beta chains were confirmed in vitro to be specific for cytomegalovirus antigens. Cytomegalovirus status was reported to be diagnosed by the classifier with high specificity and sensitivity in both the original and validation cohorts. The earlier analysis of a few hundred of the donors excluded about 16 rarely observed V segments, including chromosome 9 orphons, because counts were too low. In a later analysis, most CMV-associated TCR beta chains were found to appear HLA-restricted, with HLA associations seemingly driven largely by CMV exposure. It was suggested by the authors that the approach could potentially be generalized to other disease states and immunological phenotypes. HLA typing was unavailable for some donors at each locus, so association tests used only the typed subset. When HLA alleles, especially DR and DQ, strongly co-occurred, attributing TCR associations to individual alleles was difficult. Across donors, most TCR sequences were observed very rarely, whereas some public TCRs were present in many individuals. This cohort had only TCR beta chains sequenced, and the lack of alpha or paired-chain data limited which features could be detected. An earlier analysis of approximately 590 of the donors showed that most TCR beta V segments appeared in productive rearrangements either about 87% or about 30% of the time, which broadly matched IMGT annotations. Linkage disequilibrium might explain the correlated functional status among segregating V segments, but an unknown experimental factor could not be excluded. A total of fewer than 200 TCR beta chains were listed by the study as associated with cytomegalovirus. Presence/absence analyses assumed roughly uniform sequencing depth across donors, an assumption that may not hold. A later analysis found that TCR association rates varied across HLA loci, with DRB1 alleles showing the most associated TCRs and HLA-C alleles the fewest. A later analysis associated 15,000 to 20,000 TCR beta sequences with specific HLA alleles at a false discovery rate of 0.05. A further reported finding was that TCR beta sequences accurately predicted the HLA-A and HLA-B alleles for most subjects in the first cohort. Some IMGT-functional V segments, including TRBV6-2 and TRBV6-3, could not be told apart with the 87-base-pair reads, so those segments were excluded. A later analysis found that HLA-associated TCR beta chains were more clonally expanded and had lower generation probabilities than equally common non-associated chains.

The germline V gene encodes CDR1 MNHEY and CDR2 SVGAGI. From cysteine to phenylalanine, the CDR3 is 13 amino acids long. The only DNA kept is the CDR3, 39 bases in frame from the first base. Between the V and J ends, shortened by 2 bases and 1 base respectively, the junction contains 4 bases. Source material: PBMCs. The rearranged chain carries TRBV6-5 and TRBJ2-3, with no confident D gene call. This sequence was found in a man aged 18 to 35 in good health and CMV-seronegative. In nucleotide form, the sequence is TGTGCCAGCAGTTACCTCGGCACAGATACGCAGTATTTT. Translated, it reads CASSYLGTDTQYF.